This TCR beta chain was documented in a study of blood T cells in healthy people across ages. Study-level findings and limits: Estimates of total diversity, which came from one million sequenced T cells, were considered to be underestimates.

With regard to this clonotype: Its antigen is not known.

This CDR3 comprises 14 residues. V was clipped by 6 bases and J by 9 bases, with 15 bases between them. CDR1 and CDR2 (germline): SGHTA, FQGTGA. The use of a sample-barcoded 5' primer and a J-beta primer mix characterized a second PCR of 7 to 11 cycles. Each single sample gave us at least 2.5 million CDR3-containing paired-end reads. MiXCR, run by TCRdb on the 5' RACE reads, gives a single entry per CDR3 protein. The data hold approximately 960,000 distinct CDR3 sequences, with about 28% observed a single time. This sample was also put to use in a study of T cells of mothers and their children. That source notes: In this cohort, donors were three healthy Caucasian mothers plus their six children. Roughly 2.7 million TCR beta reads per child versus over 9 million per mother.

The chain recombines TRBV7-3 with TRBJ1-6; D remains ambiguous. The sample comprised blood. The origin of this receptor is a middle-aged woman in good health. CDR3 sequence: CASREQVIGSPLHF. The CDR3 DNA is TGTGCCAGCAGGGAGCAAGTGATTGGTTCACCCCTCCACTTT.